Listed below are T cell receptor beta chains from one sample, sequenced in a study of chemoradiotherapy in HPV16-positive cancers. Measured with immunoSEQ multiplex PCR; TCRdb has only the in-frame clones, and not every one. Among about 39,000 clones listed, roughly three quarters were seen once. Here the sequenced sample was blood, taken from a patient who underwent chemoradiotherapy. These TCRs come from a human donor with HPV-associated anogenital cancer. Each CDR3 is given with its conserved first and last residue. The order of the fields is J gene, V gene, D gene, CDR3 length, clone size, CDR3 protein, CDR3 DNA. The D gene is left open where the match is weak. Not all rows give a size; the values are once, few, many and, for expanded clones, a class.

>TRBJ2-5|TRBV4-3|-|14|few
CASSQDLGWETQYF
TGCGCCAGCAGCCAAGATCTGGGGTGGGAGACCCAGTACTTC
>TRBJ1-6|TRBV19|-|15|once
CASSTGGTYNSPLHF
TGTGCCAGTAGTACCGGGGGAACCTATAATTCACCCCTCCACTTT
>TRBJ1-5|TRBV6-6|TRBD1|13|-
CASRHRGSQPQHF
TGTGCCAGCAGGCACAGGGGTAGTCAGCCCCAGCATTTT
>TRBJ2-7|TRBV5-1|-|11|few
CASSWGYEQYF
TGCGCCAGCAGCTGGGGCTACGAGCAGTACTTC
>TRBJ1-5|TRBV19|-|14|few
CASSIGGADQPQHF
TGTGCCAGTAGTATAGGGGGGGCTGATCAGCCCCAGCATTTT
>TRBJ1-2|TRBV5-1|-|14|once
CASSPMESSYGYTF
TGCGCCAGCAGCCCCATGGAGTCTTCCTATGGCTACACCTTC
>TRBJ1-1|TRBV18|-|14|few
CASSPLRGNTEAFF
TGTGCCAGCTCACCACTCAGGGGGAACACTGAAGCTTTCTTT
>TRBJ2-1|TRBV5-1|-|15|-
CASSLAGEPYNEQFF
TGCGCCAGCAGCTTGGCAGGGGAACCCTACAATGAGCAGTTCTTC
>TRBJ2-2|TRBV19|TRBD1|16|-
CASSPRQGWNTGELFF
TGTGCCAGTAGTCCAAGACAGGGCTGGAACACCGGGGAGCTGTTTTTT
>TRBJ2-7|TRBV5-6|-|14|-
CASSYTDSAYEQYF
TGTGCCAGCAGCTATACGGACAGTGCCTACGAGCAGTACTTC
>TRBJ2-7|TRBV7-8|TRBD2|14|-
CASSPPGGKEEQYF
TGTGCCAGCAGCCCGCCGGGGGGAAAGGAGGAGCAGTACTTC
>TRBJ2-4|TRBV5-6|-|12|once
CASSALQGLQYF
TGTGCCAGCAGCGCGTTGCAGGGACTCCAGTACTTC
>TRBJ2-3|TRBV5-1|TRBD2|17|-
CASSLAGEGYLGDTQYF
TGCGCCAGCAGCTTGGCGGGGGAGGGTTATCTGGGAGATACGCAGTATTTT
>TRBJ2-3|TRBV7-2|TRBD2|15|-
CASSSRGGSTDTQYF
TGTGCCAGCAGCTCCCGGGGGGGGAGCACAGATACGCAGTATTTT
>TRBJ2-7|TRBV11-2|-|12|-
CASSPTGLEQYF
TGTGCCAGCAGCCCGACAGGTCTTGAGCAGTACTTC
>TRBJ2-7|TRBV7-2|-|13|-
CASAAGTHYEQYF
TGTGCCAGCGCGGCGGGGACCCACTACGAGCAGTACTTC
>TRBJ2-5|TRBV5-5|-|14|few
CASSRTTSTETQYF
TGTGCCAGCAGCCGTACGACATCAACAGAGACCCAGTACTTC
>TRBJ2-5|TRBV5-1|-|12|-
CASSSRQETQYF
TGCGCCAGCAGCTCCCGCCAAGAGACCCAGTACTTC
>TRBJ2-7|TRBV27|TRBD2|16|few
CASSGSSSGGAYEQYF
TGTGCCAGCAGTGGGAGCTCTAGCGGGGGGGCGTATGAGCAGTACTTC
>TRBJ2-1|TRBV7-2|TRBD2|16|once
CASRGLAGSRYNEQFF
TGTGCCAGCAGGGGACTAGCGGGGAGTCGCTACAATGAGCAGTTCTTC
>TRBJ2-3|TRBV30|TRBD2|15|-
CAWSNGGGAVDTQYF
TGTGCCTGGAGTAATGGCGGGGGGGCCGTAGATACGCAGTATTTT
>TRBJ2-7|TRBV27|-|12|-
CASSFLLGEQYF
TGTGCCAGCAGTTTTTTGTTGGGCGAGCAGTACTTC
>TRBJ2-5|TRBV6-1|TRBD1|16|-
CASSEGTGRGQETQYF
TGTGCCAGCAGTGAAGGGACAGGGCGGGGACAAGAGACCCAGTACTTC
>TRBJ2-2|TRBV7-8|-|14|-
CASSHRDGDGELFF
TGTGCCAGCAGCCACCGGGACGGGGACGGGGAGCTGTTTTTT
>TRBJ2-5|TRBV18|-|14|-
CASSRSGSQETQYF
TGTGCCAGCTCTCGCAGCGGTTCTCAAGAGACCCAGTACTTC
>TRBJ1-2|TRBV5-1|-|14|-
CASSFSQGFYGYTF
TGCGCCAGCAGCTTTAGCCAGGGTTTTTATGGCTACACCTTC
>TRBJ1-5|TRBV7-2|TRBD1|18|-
CASSLGQGRTYSNQPQHF
TGTGCCAGCAGCTTGGGACAGGGCCGGACCTATAGCAATCAGCCCCAGCATTTT
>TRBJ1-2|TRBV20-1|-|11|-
CSANTGTPRTF
TGCAGTGCTAATACCGGGACACCGAGGACCTTC
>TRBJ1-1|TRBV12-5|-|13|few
CASGSQANTEAFF
TGTGCTAGTGGTTCCCAGGCGAACACTGAAGCTTTCTTT
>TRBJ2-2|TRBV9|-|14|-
CASSPSGSGGELFF
TGTGCCAGCAGCCCATCGGGGAGCGGCGGGGAGCTGTTTTTT
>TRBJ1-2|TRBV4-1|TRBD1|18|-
CASSQPLTGFEGNYGYTF
TGCGCCAGCAGCCAGCCTCTGACAGGGTTCGAAGGTAACTATGGCTACACCTTC
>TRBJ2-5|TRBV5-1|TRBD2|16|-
CASSFRTSGGEETQYF
TGCGCCAGCAGCTTTCGGACTAGCGGGGGAGAAGAGACCCAGTACTTC
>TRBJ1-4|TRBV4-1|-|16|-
CASSPRRGARDEKLFF
TGCGCCAGCAGCCCCCGGCGCGGGGCGCGGGATGAAAAACTGTTTTTT
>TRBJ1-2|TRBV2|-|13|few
CASSLQSEYGYTF
TGTGCCAGCAGTTTACAGTCAGAGTATGGCTACACCTTC
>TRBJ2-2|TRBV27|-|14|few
CASSTGPDTGELFF
TGTGCCAGCAGTACTGGGCCGGACACCGGGGAGCTGTTTTTT
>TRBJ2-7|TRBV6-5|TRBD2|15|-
CASSRTSGGPREQYF
TGTGCCAGCAGTAGGACTAGCGGGGGGCCTCGCGAGCAGTACTTC
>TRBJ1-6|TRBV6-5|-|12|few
CASRGGDSPLHF
TGTGCCAGCAGAGGTGGTGATTCACCCCTCCACTTT
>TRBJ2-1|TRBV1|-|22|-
CTSSPTGLAGAQRPVWDNEQFF
TGCACCAGCAGCCCAACTGGACTAGCGGGGGCCCAACGGCCAGTTTGGGACAATGAGCAGTTCTTC